These T cell receptor beta chains were read from a single sample in a study of blood T cell repertoires in COVID-19. Profiling relied on immunoSEQ multiplex PCR, and the TCRdb table lists in-frame clones only, not all of them. The sample lists about 76,000 clones; around 84% were seen once. Input material: peripheral blood. Receptors originate from a man between 60 and 70 years old with COVID-19, enrolled during active disease. Both conserved end residues are part of each CDR3. The order of the fields is D gene, J gene, clone size, V gene, CDR3 length, CDR3 protein, CDR3 DNA. The D gene is left open where the match is weak. Expanded clones are given a class, and other clones once, few, many or no size at all.

d_gene: NA; j_gene: TRBJ1-5; abundance: NA; v_gene: TRBV10-3; len: 20; CDR3aa: CAISESLGGQPKTSNQPQHF; CDR3nt: TGTGCCATCAGTGAATCCCTGGGAGGACAACCGAAAACTAGCAATCAGCCCCAGCATTTT
d_gene: TRBD1; j_gene: TRBJ2-7; abundance: once; v_gene: TRBV18; len: 16; CDR3aa: CASSPGMGQGSYEQYF; CDR3nt: TGTGCCAGCTCACCGGGGATGGGACAGGGTTCTTACGAGCAGTACTTC
d_gene: NA; j_gene: TRBJ1-6; abundance: few; v_gene: TRBV3-1/TRBV3-2; len: 14; CDR3aa: CASSQGTPNSPLHF; CDR3nt: TGTGCCAGCAGCCAAGGGACTCCTAATTCACCCCTCCACTTT
d_gene: TRBD1; j_gene: TRBJ1-3; abundance: NA; v_gene: TRBV6-5; len: 15; CDR3aa: CASSRTGEDGNTIYF; CDR3nt: TGTGCCAGCAGTAGGACAGGGGAGGACGGAAACACCATATATTTT
d_gene: TRBD1; j_gene: TRBJ2-7; abundance: NA; v_gene: TRBV18; len: 15; CDR3aa: CASSQTGQGPGEQYF; CDR3nt: TGTGCCAGCTCACAAACGGGACAGGGACCGGGGGAGCAGTACTTC
d_gene: NA; j_gene: TRBJ1-4; abundance: NA; v_gene: TRBV5-1; len: 12; CDR3aa: CASSSTAEKLFF; CDR3nt: TGCGCCAGCAGCTCTACTGCTGAAAAACTGTTTTTT
d_gene: TRBD1; j_gene: TRBJ1-4; abundance: NA; v_gene: TRBV28; len: 15; CDR3aa: CASRLQGATNEKLFF; CDR3nt: TGTGCCAGCAGGTTACAGGGGGCAACTAATGAAAAACTGTTTTTT
d_gene: NA; j_gene: TRBJ1-1; abundance: NA; v_gene: TRBV6-5; len: 15; CDR3aa: CASLREHRLNTEAFF; CDR3nt: TGTGCCAGTTTACGGGAACACCGATTGAACACTGAAGCTTTCTTT
d_gene: NA; j_gene: TRBJ1-1; abundance: once; v_gene: TRBV7-2; len: 11; CDR3aa: CASSYYTEAFF; CDR3nt: TGTGCCAGCAGCTACTACACTGAAGCTTTCTTT
d_gene: NA; j_gene: TRBJ2-3; abundance: NA; v_gene: TRBV19; len: 13; CDR3aa: CASSPQGPDTQYF; CDR3nt: TGTGCCAGTAGTCCACAGGGTCCAGATACGCAGTATTTT
d_gene: NA; j_gene: TRBJ1-5; abundance: few; v_gene: TRBV10-1; len: 14; CDR3aa: CASSDRVSNQPQHF; CDR3nt: TGCGCCAGCAGTGACAGGGTAAGCAATCAGCCCCAGCATTTT
d_gene: NA; j_gene: TRBJ1-4; abundance: NA; v_gene: TRBV11-2; len: 14; CDR3aa: CASSQQGTGEKLFF; CDR3nt: TGTGCCAGCAGCCAGCAGGGGACCGGTGAAAAACTGTTTTTT
d_gene: NA; j_gene: TRBJ2-5; abundance: once; v_gene: TRBV7-9; len: 14; CDR3aa: CASSLGGLGQTQYF; CDR3nt: TGTGCCAGCAGCTTAGGGGGCTTAGGACAGACCCAGTACTTC
d_gene: NA; j_gene: TRBJ1-5; abundance: many; v_gene: TRBV18; len: 16; CDR3aa: CASSPRAGVRLQPQHF; CDR3nt: TGTGCCAGCTCACCGCGGGCAGGGGTACGGCTTCAGCCCCAGCATTTT
d_gene: TRBD2; j_gene: TRBJ2-1; abundance: NA; v_gene: TRBV7-9; len: 17; CDR3aa: CASSLNLVSGGADEQFF; CDR3nt: TGTGCCAGCAGCTTAAACCTTGTTAGCGGGGGGGCAGATGAGCAGTTCTTC
d_gene: TRBD1; j_gene: TRBJ1-5; abundance: NA; v_gene: TRBV7-2; len: 14; CDR3aa: CASSLGQGNQPQHF; CDR3nt: TGTGCCAGCAGTCTGGGACAGGGGAATCAGCCCCAGCATTTT
d_gene: TRBD1; j_gene: TRBJ2-1; abundance: once; v_gene: TRBV13; len: 16; CDR3aa: CASSSPDRGRNAEQFF; CDR3nt: TGTGCCAGCAGCTCACCCGACAGGGGGCGCAATGCTGAGCAGTTCTTC
d_gene: NA; j_gene: TRBJ2-3; abundance: NA; v_gene: TRBV19; len: 13; CDR3aa: CASKPTQRDTQYF; CDR3nt: TGTGCCAGTAAGCCAACCCAGCGAGATACGCAGTATTTT
d_gene: NA; j_gene: TRBJ1-6; abundance: NA; v_gene: TRBV10-1; len: 16; CDR3aa: CASRGGLNSYNSPLHF; CDR3nt: TGCGCCAGCAGGGGAGGACTGAACTCCTATAATTCACCCCTCCACTTT
d_gene: TRBD1; j_gene: TRBJ1-2; abundance: NA; v_gene: TRBV12-3/TRBV12-4; len: 12; CDR3aa: CASGKTGAGYTF; CDR3nt: TGTGCCAGCGGAAAAACAGGGGCTGGCTACACCTTC
d_gene: TRBD1; j_gene: TRBJ1-5; abundance: NA; v_gene: TRBV2; len: 14; CDR3aa: CASHGQGANQPQHF; CDR3nt: TGTGCCAGCCATGGACAGGGGGCCAATCAGCCCCAGCATTTT
d_gene: NA; j_gene: TRBJ2-3; abundance: NA; v_gene: TRBV16; len: 12; CDR3aa: CASSQRGNTQYF; CDR3nt: TGTGCCAGCAGCCAAAGGGGGAATACGCAGTATTTT
d_gene: NA; j_gene: TRBJ2-7; abundance: NA; v_gene: TRBV19; len: 13; CDR3aa: CASSGAPLSEQYF; CDR3nt: TGTGCCAGTAGTGGGGCGCCCCTGTCCGAGCAGTACTTC
d_gene: TRBD2; j_gene: TRBJ2-1; abundance: NA; v_gene: TRBV12-5; len: 16; CDR3aa: CASGLVVGSGGGEQFF; CDR3nt: TGTGCTAGTGGTTTGGTAGTGGGTAGCGGGGGCGGTGAGCAGTTCTTC
d_gene: NA; j_gene: TRBJ1-1; abundance: NA; v_gene: TRBV5-1; len: 14; CDR3aa: CASSLGEGDTEAFF; CDR3nt: TGCGCCAGCAGCTTGGGTGAAGGGGACACTGAAGCTTTCTTT
d_gene: TRBD2; j_gene: TRBJ2-7; abundance: NA; v_gene: TRBV30; len: 13; CDR3aa: CAHTTSGGYEQYF; CDR3nt: TGTGCCCACACGACTAGCGGGGGCTACGAGCAGTACTTC
d_gene: TRBD1; j_gene: TRBJ2-5; abundance: NA; v_gene: TRBV7-7; len: 15; CDR3aa: CASSSAGQVGETQYF; CDR3nt: TGTGCCAGCAGCTCCGCCGGACAGGTGGGAGAGACCCAGTACTTC
d_gene: TRBD2; j_gene: TRBJ2-2; abundance: NA; v_gene: TRBV7-9; len: 13; CDR3aa: CASSLWEGGELFF; CDR3nt: TGTGCCAGCAGCTTATGGGAGGGCGGGGAGCTGTTTTTT
d_gene: TRBD1; j_gene: TRBJ1-1; abundance: once; v_gene: TRBV10-3; len: 14; CDR3aa: CAIRTGGAGTEAFF; CDR3nt: TGTGCCATCAGGACAGGGGGCGCGGGCACTGAAGCTTTCTTT
d_gene: TRBD1; j_gene: TRBJ2-5; abundance: NA; v_gene: TRBV30; len: 15; CDR3aa: CAWRELGGRQETQYF; CDR3nt: TGTGCCTGGAGAGAACTAGGGGGCCGGCAAGAGACCCAGTACTTC
d_gene: TRBD2; j_gene: TRBJ2-2; abundance: NA; v_gene: TRBV4-2; len: 18; CDR3aa: CASSPSPTSGANTGELFF; CDR3nt: TGTGCCAGCAGCCCCTCCCCCACTAGCGGCGCGAACACCGGGGAGCTGTTTTTT
d_gene: NA; j_gene: TRBJ1-5; abundance: NA; v_gene: TRBV3-1/TRBV3-2; len: 18; CDR3aa: CASSQDLAGLGSNQPQHF; CDR3nt: TGTGCCAGCAGCCAAGACTTGGCAGGGCTGGGTAGCAATCAGCCCCAGCATTTT
d_gene: NA; j_gene: TRBJ2-7; abundance: few; v_gene: TRBV30; len: 13; CDR3aa: CAWSVTVSYEQYF; CDR3nt: TGTGCCTGGAGTGTTACGGTCTCCTACGAGCAGTACTTC
d_gene: TRBD2; j_gene: TRBJ2-1; abundance: NA; v_gene: TRBV4-1; len: 19; CDR3aa: CASRNIKFLAGSFYNEQFF; CDR3nt: TGCGCCAGCAGAAACATTAAATTTCTAGCGGGGAGTTTCTACAATGAGCAGTTCTTC
d_gene: NA; j_gene: TRBJ1-1; abundance: NA; v_gene: TRBV5-1; len: 15; CDR3aa: CASSLRSGGGREAFF; CDR3nt: TGCGCCAGCAGCTTGAGGAGCGGGGGAGGGCGTGAAGCTTTCTTT